The source of this T cell receptor (beta chain) is a study of cytomegalovirus exposure and HLA in healthy donors. 60 Vbeta and 13 Jbeta primers were used in PCR. Profiling relied on immunoSEQ multiplex PCR, and the TCRdb table lists in-frame clones only, not all of them. The sample contains about 140,000 clones, roughly 76% of which appear only once. Study-wide findings and caveats: TCR beta chain V- and J-gene trimming was linked, in a later analysis, to a missense variant in DCLRE1C.

Germline V CDR1 and CDR2: SGHVS, FNYEAQ. The CDR3 is 13 residues long. V was shortened by 0 bases and J by 11 bases, with 13 bases between the two germline ends. A word on this clone: The antigen is not known.

The chain joins TRBV7-6 to TRBJ1-1, with D perhaps matching TRBD1 (6 bases). The sequencing input was PBMCs. The TCR was taken from a human donor in good health. The CDR3 DNA follows: TGTGCCAGCAGCTTAGCCACAGGGCGAGGCGCTTTCTTT. It specifies CASSLATGRGAFF. The full variable domain, rest sourced from reference TRBV7-6 and TRBJ1-1, is GAGVSQSPRYKVTKRGQDVALRCDPISGHVSLYWYRQALGQGPEFLTYFNYEAQQDKSGLPNDRFSAERPEGSISTLTIQRTEQRDSAMYRCASSLATGRGAFFGQGTRLTVV.